Listed below are T cell receptor beta chains from one sample, sequenced in a study of T cell repertoires in cytomegalovirus infection. TCRdb ran MiXCR on the reads and lists one entry per CDR3 protein. In the table there are roughly 920,000 distinct CDR3 sequences, around a third of which are singletons. Their antigens remain unidentified. The input for sequencing was cultured CD8+ T cells from PBMCs, taken from culture after CMV antigen stimulation. The receptors come from a human donor in good health (CMV status not recorded). Some clones in this sample may be carry-over from other donors' samples. CDR3s include the opening cysteine and the closing phenylalanine or tryptophan. Fields, in order: CDR3 protein, J gene, V gene.

cdr3_aa: CASSLTGANVLTF; j_call: TRBJ2-6; v_call: TRBV7-6
cdr3_aa: CASSRGGATEAFF; j_call: TRBJ1-1; v_call: TRBV7-2
cdr3_aa: CASSQVAGGRYNEQFF; j_call: TRBJ2-1; v_call: TRBV4-2
cdr3_aa: CASSPPAGLAAEQFF; j_call: TRBJ2-1; v_call: TRBV18
cdr3_aa: CASSFDRDSGANVLTF; j_call: TRBJ2-6; v_call: TRBV7-2
cdr3_aa: CASSIVPSDTQYF; j_call: TRBJ2-3; v_call: TRBV19
cdr3_aa: CASSSPHNEMLETQYF; j_call: TRBJ2-5; v_call: TRBV12-3/TRBV12-4
cdr3_aa: CASSPYYGTTYGYTF; j_call: TRBJ1-2; v_call: TRBV7-9
cdr3_aa: CASSRAGPGTDQETQYF; j_call: TRBJ2-5; v_call: TRBV4-1
cdr3_aa: CASSTGLAGGPVIQYF; j_call: TRBJ2-4; v_call: TRBV12-3/TRBV12-4
cdr3_aa: CASSQDFVGTGYGNEQFF; j_call: TRBJ2-1; v_call: TRBV4-3
cdr3_aa: CASSPSGTIETQYF; j_call: TRBJ2-5; v_call: TRBV12-3/TRBV12-4
cdr3_aa: CASSLKTSDEQFF; j_call: TRBJ2-1; v_call: TRBV7-9
cdr3_aa: CASSYSGTAVTATNEKLFF; j_call: TRBJ1-4; v_call: TRBV6-6
cdr3_aa: CASREQGAVFHEQYF; j_call: TRBJ2-7; v_call: TRBV6-1
cdr3_aa: CASSLSLRAYEQYF; j_call: TRBJ2-7; v_call: TRBV7-2
cdr3_aa: CASSPEVLLKETQYF; j_call: TRBJ2-5; v_call: TRBV7-9
cdr3_aa: CASSLTSFLGRDISTDTQYF; j_call: TRBJ2-3; v_call: TRBV6-5
cdr3_aa: CASSDSMGNTEAFF; j_call: TRBJ1-1; v_call: TRBV6-4
cdr3_aa: CASSLEGTGFAGELFF; j_call: TRBJ2-2; v_call: TRBV5-1
cdr3_aa: CASRRGELDQPQHF; j_call: TRBJ1-5; v_call: TRBV12-3/TRBV12-4
cdr3_aa: CAISETATYEQYF; j_call: TRBJ2-7; v_call: TRBV10-3
cdr3_aa: CATLGNSYEQYF; j_call: TRBJ2-7; v_call: TRBV27
cdr3_aa: CASSPPPGEFF; j_call: TRBJ2-1; v_call: TRBV7-2
cdr3_aa: CASNIGGSDQPQHF; j_call: TRBJ1-5; v_call: TRBV27
cdr3_aa: CANSSVNTGELFF; j_call: TRBJ2-2; v_call: TRBV6-5
cdr3_aa: CTSSAPGQGNSPLHF; j_call: TRBJ1-6; v_call: TRBV7-9
cdr3_aa: CGAVGAGYNQPQHF; j_call: TRBJ1-5; v_call: TRBV20-1
cdr3_aa: CASSFGRAPNEAFF; j_call: TRBJ1-1; v_call: TRBV5-6
cdr3_aa: CASSLDSRAKEQFF; j_call: TRBJ2-1; v_call: TRBV6-1
cdr3_aa: CASSLMGPYNEQFF; j_call: TRBJ2-1; v_call: TRBV5-4
cdr3_aa: CASSGETGTRAYEQYF; j_call: TRBJ2-7; v_call: TRBV7-9
cdr3_aa: CASSVARDTGELFF; j_call: TRBJ2-2; v_call: TRBV2
cdr3_aa: CASSLFIGGKNIQYF; j_call: TRBJ2-4; v_call: TRBV5-6
cdr3_aa: CASTGRQETQYF; j_call: TRBJ2-5; v_call: TRBV2
cdr3_aa: CASGFSSDGRDTGELFF; j_call: TRBJ2-2; v_call: TRBV12-5
cdr3_aa: CANSAGLGNEQFF; j_call: TRBJ2-1; v_call: TRBV7-6
cdr3_aa: CASSSGQGPEQYF; j_call: TRBJ2-7; v_call: TRBV7-9
cdr3_aa: CASSLEQSNEKLFF; j_call: TRBJ1-4; v_call: TRBV7-4
cdr3_aa: CASSYRDSTTYEQYF; j_call: TRBJ2-7; v_call: TRBV7-6
cdr3_aa: CATSWRDTQYF; j_call: TRBJ2-3; v_call: TRBV15
cdr3_aa: CASSYTAGDEQYF; j_call: TRBJ2-7; v_call: TRBV12-3/TRBV12-4
cdr3_aa: CSFLTSGSPGGETQYF; j_call: TRBJ2-5; v_call: TRBV20-1
cdr3_aa: CASSLGDSGTEAFF; j_call: TRBJ1-1; v_call: TRBV12-3/TRBV12-4
cdr3_aa: CSGSTGPLTEAFF; j_call: TRBJ1-1; v_call: TRBV29-1
cdr3_aa: CASSSWTGVNEQYF; j_call: TRBJ2-7; v_call: TRBV27
cdr3_aa: CASREGPAGGVATEAFF; j_call: TRBJ1-1; v_call: TRBV6-2/TRBV6-3
cdr3_aa: CASSLYVAGRLETQYF; j_call: TRBJ2-5; v_call: TRBV7-9
cdr3_aa: CASLAGGPPDTQYF; j_call: TRBJ2-3; v_call: TRBV7-6
cdr3_aa: CASSPLQGAADTQYF; j_call: TRBJ2-3; v_call: TRBV5-1
cdr3_aa: CASSLIREGSDNEQFF; j_call: TRBJ2-1; v_call: TRBV7-3
cdr3_aa: CASMGQGLSNQPQHF; j_call: TRBJ1-5; v_call: TRBV12-3/TRBV12-4
cdr3_aa: CASSYGALGQETQYF; j_call: TRBJ2-5; v_call: TRBV7-2
cdr3_aa: CASRAQDGANSPLHF; j_call: TRBJ1-6; v_call: TRBV7-2
cdr3_aa: CASSESQGGYNEQFF; j_call: TRBJ2-1; v_call: TRBV6-4
cdr3_aa: CASSWREYNEQFF; j_call: TRBJ2-1; v_call: TRBV7-9
cdr3_aa: CASSQDRAWGTNEKLFF; j_call: TRBJ1-4; v_call: TRBV4-3
cdr3_aa: CASSLLGLSITDTQYF; j_call: TRBJ2-3; v_call: TRBV27
cdr3_aa: CASSIDRVEQFF; j_call: TRBJ2-1; v_call: TRBV19
cdr3_aa: CASSISRGPGDTQYF; j_call: TRBJ2-3; v_call: TRBV19